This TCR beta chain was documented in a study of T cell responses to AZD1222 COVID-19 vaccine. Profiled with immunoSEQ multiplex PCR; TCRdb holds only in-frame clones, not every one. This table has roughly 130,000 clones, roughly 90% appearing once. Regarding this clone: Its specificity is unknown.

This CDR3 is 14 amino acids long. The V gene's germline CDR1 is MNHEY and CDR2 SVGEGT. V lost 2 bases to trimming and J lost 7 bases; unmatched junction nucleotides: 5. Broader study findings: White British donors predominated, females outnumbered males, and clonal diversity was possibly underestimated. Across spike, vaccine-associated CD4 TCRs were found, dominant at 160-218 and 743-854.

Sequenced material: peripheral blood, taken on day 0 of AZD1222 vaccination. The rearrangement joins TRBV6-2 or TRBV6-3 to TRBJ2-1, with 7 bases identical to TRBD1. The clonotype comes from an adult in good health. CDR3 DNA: TGTGCCAGCAGTTACCCGTCAGGGGGAAATGAGCAGTTCTTC. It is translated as CASSYPSGGNEQFF.